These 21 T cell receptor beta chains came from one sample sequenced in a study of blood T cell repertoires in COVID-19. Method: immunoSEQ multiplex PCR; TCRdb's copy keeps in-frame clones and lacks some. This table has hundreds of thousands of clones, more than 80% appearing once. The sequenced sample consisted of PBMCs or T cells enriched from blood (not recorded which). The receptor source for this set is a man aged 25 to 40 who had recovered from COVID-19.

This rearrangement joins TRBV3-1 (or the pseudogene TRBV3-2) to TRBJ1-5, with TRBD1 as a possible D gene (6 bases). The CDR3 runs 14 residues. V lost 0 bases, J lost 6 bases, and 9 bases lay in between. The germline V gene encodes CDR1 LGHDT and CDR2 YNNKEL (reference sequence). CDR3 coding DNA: TGTGCCAGCAGCCAAGACAGGGGTGGTCAGCCCCAGCATTTT. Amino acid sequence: CASSQDRGGQPQHF.

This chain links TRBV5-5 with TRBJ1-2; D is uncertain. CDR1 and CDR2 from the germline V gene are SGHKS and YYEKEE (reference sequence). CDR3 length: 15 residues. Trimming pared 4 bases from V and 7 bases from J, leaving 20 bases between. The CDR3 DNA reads TGTGCCAGCAGCGCGGGAGGGATTACGGTCCCTGGCTACACCTTC. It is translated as CASSAGGITVPGYTF.

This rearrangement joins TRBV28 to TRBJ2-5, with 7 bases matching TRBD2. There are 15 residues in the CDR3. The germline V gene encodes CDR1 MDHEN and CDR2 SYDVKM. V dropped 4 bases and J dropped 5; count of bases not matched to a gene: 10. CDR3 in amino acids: CASSSPGGVRETQYF. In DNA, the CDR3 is TGTGCCAGCAGTTCCCCTGGGGGGGTCAGGGAGACCCAGTACTTC.

The CDR3 loop is CASQGQNTEAFF. CDR3 sequence (DNA): TGTGCCAGCCAGGGACAGAACACTGAAGCTTTCTTT. J is TRBJ1-1 and V is TRBV28; a weak D match, TRBD1 (6 bases). The V end lost 8 bases, the J end lost 1 base, and 8 bases lay between the germline ends. The germline gives CDR1 MDHEN, CDR2 SYDVKM. The CDR3 runs 12 residues.

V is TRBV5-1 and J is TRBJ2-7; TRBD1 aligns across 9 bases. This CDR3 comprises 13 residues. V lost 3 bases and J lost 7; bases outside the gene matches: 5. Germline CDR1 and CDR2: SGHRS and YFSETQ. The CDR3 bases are TGCGCCAGCAGCTCGACAGGGGGGTTAGAGCAGTACTTC. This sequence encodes CASSSTGGLEQYF.

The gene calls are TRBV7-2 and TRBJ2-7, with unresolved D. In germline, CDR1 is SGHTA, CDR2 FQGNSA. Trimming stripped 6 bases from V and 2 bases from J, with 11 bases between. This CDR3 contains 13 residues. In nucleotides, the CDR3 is TGTGCCAGCAGTTCCGACACCACCTACGAGCAGTACTTC. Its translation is CASSSDTTYEQYF.

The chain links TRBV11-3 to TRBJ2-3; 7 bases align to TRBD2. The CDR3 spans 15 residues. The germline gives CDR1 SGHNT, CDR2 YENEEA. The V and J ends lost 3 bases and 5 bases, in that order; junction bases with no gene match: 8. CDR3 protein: CASSFSGAYGDTQYF. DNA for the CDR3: TGTGCCAGCAGCTTCAGCGGGGCATACGGAGATACGCAGTATTTT.

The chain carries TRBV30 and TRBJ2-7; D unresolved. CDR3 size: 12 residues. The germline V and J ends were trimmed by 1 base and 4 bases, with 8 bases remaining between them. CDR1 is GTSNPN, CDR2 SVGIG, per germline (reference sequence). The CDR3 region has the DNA TGTGCCTGGAGTGGACATCTATACGAGCAGTACTTC. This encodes CAWSGHLYEQYF.

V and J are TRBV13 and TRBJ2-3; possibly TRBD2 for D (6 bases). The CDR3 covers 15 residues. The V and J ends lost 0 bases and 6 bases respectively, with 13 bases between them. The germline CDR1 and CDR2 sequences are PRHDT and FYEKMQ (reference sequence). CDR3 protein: CASSLGWPRGDTQYF. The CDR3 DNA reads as TGTGCCAGCAGCTTAGGGTGGCCGCGGGGCGATACGCAGTATTTT.

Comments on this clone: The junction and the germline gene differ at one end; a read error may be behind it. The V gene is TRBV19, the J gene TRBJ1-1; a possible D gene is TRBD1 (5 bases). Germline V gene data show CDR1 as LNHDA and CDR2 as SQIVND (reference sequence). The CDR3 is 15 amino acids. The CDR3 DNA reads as TGTGCCAGTACTATATCCTTGGGGCTGAACACTGAAGCTTTCTTT. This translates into CASTISLGLNTEAFF.

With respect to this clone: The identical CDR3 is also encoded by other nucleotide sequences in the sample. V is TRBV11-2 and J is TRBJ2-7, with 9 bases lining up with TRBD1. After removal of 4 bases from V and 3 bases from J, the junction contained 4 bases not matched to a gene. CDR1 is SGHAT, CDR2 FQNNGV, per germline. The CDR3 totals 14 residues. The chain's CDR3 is CASSSGQGYYEQYF. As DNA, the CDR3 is TGTGCCAGCAGCTCGGGACAGGGATACTACGAGCAGTACTTC.

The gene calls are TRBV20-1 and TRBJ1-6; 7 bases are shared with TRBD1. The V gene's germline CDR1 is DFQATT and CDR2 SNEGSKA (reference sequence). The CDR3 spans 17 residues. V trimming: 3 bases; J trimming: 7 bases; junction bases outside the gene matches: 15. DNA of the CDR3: TGCAGTGCTAGTCGATCCCCGCCGGGGACAGCCAATTCACCCCTCCACTTT. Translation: CSASRSPPGTANSPLHF.

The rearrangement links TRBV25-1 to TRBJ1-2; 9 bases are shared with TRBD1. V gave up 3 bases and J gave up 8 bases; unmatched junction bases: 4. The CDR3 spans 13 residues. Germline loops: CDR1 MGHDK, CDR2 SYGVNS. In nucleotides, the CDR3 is TGTGCCAGCAGTGATGGGGACAGGGTGGGCTACACCTTC. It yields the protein CASSDGDRVGYTF.

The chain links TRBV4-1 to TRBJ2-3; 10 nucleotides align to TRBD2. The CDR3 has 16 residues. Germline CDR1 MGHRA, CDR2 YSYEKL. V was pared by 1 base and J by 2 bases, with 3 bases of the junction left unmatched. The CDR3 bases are TGCGCCAGCAGCCAAGGGCTAGCGGGAGCCACAGATACGCAGTATTTT. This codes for CASSQGLAGATDTQYF.

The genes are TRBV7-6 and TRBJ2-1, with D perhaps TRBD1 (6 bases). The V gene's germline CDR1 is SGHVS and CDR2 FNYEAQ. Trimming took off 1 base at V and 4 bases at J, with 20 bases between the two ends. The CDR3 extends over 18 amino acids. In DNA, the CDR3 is TGTGCCAGCAGCTTAGAAACCCCCAGGACAGCCTATTACAATGAGCAGTTCTTC. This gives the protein CASSLETPRTAYYNEQFF. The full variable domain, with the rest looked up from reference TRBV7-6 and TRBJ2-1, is GAGVSQSPRYKVTKRGQDVALRCDPISGHVSLYWYRQALGQGPEFLTYFNYEAQQDKSGLPNDRFSAERPEGSISTLTIQRTEQRDSAMYRCASSLETPRTAYYNEQFFGPGTRLTVL.

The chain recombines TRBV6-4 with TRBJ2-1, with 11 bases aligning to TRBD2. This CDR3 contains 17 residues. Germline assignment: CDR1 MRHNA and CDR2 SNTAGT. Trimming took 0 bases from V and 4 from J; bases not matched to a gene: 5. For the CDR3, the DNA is TGTGCCAGCAGTGACTCCGGGACTAGCGGTTTTTACAATGAGCAGTTCTTC. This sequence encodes CASSDSGTSGFYNEQFF.

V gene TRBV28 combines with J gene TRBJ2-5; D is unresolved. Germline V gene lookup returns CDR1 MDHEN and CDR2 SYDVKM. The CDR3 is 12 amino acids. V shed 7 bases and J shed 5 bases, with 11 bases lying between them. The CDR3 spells CASTSGDETQYF. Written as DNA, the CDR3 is TGTGCCAGCACCTCAGGTGATGAGACCCAGTACTTC. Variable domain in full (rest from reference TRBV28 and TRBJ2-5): DVKVTQSSRYLVKRTGEKVFLECVQDMDHENMFWYRQDPGLGLRLIYFSYDVKMKEKGDIPEGYSVSREKKERFSLILESASTNQTSMYLCASTSGDETQYFGPGTRLLVL.

The CDR3 bases are TGTGCCAGCAGTAAAAAACCTAGCGGGAGACGAAATGAGCAGTTCTTC. This sequence encodes CASSKKPSGRRNEQFF. The V call is TRBV21-1, the J call TRBJ2-1; the DNA was not compared with TRBD2, the D call given in the table. TRBV21-1 is deemed a pseudogene. The length of the CDR3 is 16 residues.

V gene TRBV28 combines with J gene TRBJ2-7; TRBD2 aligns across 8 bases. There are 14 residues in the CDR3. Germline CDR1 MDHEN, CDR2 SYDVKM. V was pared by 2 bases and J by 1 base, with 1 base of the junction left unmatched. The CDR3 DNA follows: TGTGCCAGCAGTTTAGGACTAGCATCCTACGAGCAGTACTTC. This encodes CASSLGLASYEQYF.

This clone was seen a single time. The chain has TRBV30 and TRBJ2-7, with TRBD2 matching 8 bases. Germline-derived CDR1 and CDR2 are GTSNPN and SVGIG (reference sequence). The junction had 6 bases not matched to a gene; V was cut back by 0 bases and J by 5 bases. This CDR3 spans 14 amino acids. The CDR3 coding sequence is TGTGCCTGGAGTGTACGCGGGGGGTCGAACGAGCAGTACTTC. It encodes CAWSVRGGSNEQYF.

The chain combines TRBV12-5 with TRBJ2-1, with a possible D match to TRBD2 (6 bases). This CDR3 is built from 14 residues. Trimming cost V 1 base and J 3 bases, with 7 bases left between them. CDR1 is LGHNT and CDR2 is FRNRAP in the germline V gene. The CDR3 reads CASGLGSGYNEQFF. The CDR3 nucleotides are TGTGCTAGTGGTTTGGGTAGCGGCTACAATGAGCAGTTCTTC.